One sample yielded the 29 T cell receptor beta chains listed below, sequenced in a study of cytomegalovirus exposure and HLA in healthy donors. The primer mix had 60 Vbeta and 13 Jbeta primers. Repertoires were generated with immunoSEQ multiplex PCR, while TCRdb's copy carries only in-frame clones and drops some. The table lists approximately 300,000 clones, about 83% of them singletons, with roughly 2% in the top ten. The sample taken for sequencing was PBMCs. The receptor source for this set is a woman aged 35 to 49 in good health and CMV-seropositive.

The chain recombines TRBV9 with TRBJ2-5; TRBD2 matches 9 bases. This CDR3 contains 13 residues. Germline V gene sequence: CDR1 SGDLS, CDR2 YYNGEE. After removal of 4 bases from V and 5 bases from J, the junction contained 3 bases not matched to a gene. The chain's CDR3 is CASSTGLAETQYF. As DNA, the CDR3 is TGTGCCAGCAGCACGGGACTAGCTGAGACCCAGTACTTC.

The rearrangement joins TRBV27 to TRBJ1-2, with TRBD1 as a possible D gene (6 bases). The CDR3 extends over 13 amino acids. Trimming took 2 bases from V and 2 from J, leaving 6 bases between them. Germline V lookup: CDR1 MNHEY, CDR2 SMNVEV (reference sequence). For the CDR3, the DNA is TGTGCCAGCAGTTTAAGGGGGAACTATGGCTACACCTTC. Residues: CASSLRGNYGYTF.

The V and J genes are TRBV5-4 and TRBJ2-7; weak D call: TRBD2 (6 bases). V shed 4 bases and J shed 4 bases, with 12 bases lying between them. The germline V gene has CDR1 SGHNT and CDR2 YYREEE (reference sequence). The CDR3 is 13 residues long. DNA of the CDR3: TGTGCCAGCAGCCCGTCCGGAGGGTACGAGCAGTACTTC. Encoded protein: CASSPSGGYEQYF. Based on the CDR3 plus reference TRBV5-4 and TRBJ2-7, the full variable domain is ETGVTQSPTHLIKTRGQQVTLRCSSQSGHNTVSWYQQALGQGPQFIFQYYREEENGRGNFPPRFSGLQFPNYSSELNVNALELDDSALYLCASSPSGGYEQYFGPGTRLTVT.

The CDR3 protein is CASSLSRGGYEQYF. DNA of the CDR3: TGTGCCAGCAGTTTAAGCAGGGGTGGCTACGAGCAGTACTTC. V and J are TRBV28 and TRBJ2-7, with a weak D call TRBD1 (6 bases). Trimming stripped 2 bases from V and 3 bases from J, with 11 bases between. The CDR3 contains 14 residues. Per germline, CDR1 MDHEN and CDR2 SYDVKM.

V and J are TRBV28 and TRBJ1-5; 7 bases fit TRBD1. This CDR3 spans 14 amino acids. Unmatched junction bases numbered 0, after V lost 4 bases and J lost 0 bases. Germline V gene data show CDR1 as MDHEN and CDR2 as SYDVKM. CDR3 residues: CASSWDSSNQPQHF. Written as DNA, the CDR3 is TGTGCCAGCAGTTGGGACAGTAGCAATCAGCCCCAGCATTTT.

This chain links TRBV7-3 with TRBJ2-1; D is perhaps TRBD2 (5 bases). This CDR3 contains 16 residues. Looked up from germline, CDR1 is SGHTA and CDR2 is FQGTGA. Trimming took 0 bases from V and 2 from J, leaving 11 bases between them. CDR3 nucleotides: TGTGCCAGCAGCTTAACTGGTGGGAGCCCCTACAATGAGCAGTTCTTC. It is translated as CASSLTGGSPYNEQFF.

This clone was counted only a few times. The rearrangement links TRBV28 to TRBJ2-6, with a possible D match to TRBD2 (5 bases). There are 15 residues in the CDR3. CDR1 MDHEN and CDR2 SYDVKM come from the germline V gene. V was clipped by 7 bases and J by 0 bases, with 10 bases between them. The CDR3 is CASIGGDSGANVLTF. The CDR3 coding sequence is TGTGCCAGCATTGGAGGAGACTCTGGGGCCAACGTCCTGACTTTC. Full variable domain (rest looked up from reference TRBV28 and TRBJ2-6): DVKVTQSSRYLVKRTGEKVFLECVQDMDHENMFWYRQDPGLGLRLIYFSYDVKMKEKGDIPEGYSVSREKKERFSLILESASTNQTSMYLCASIGGDSGANVLTFGAGSRLTVL.

The chain employs TRBV13 and TRBJ2-5; D gene uncertain. CDR3 length equals 14 residues. Germline V gene lookup returns CDR1 PRHDT and CDR2 FYEKMQ (reference sequence). Trimming took off 0 bases at V and 2 bases at J, with 7 bases between the two ends. The CDR3: CASSLGAFQETQYF. For the CDR3, the DNA is TGTGCCAGCAGCTTAGGAGCTTTTCAAGAGACCCAGTACTTC.

In its sample, this clone was seen once. V usage is TRBV10-3 and J usage is TRBJ2-5, with D maybe TRBD2 (6 bases). This CDR3 comprises 16 residues. Deletions cut 2 bases from V and 11 bases from J, with 24 bases between. The germline gives CDR1 ENHRY, CDR2 SYGVKD. The CDR3 coding sequence is TGTGCCATCAGTGAGATTCTGGGCGGGATCGGAGGGGAGCAGTACTTC. It specifies CAISEILGGIGGEQYF.

The chain's CDR3 is CSVSPPPGGFSSYEQYF. The CDR3 region has the DNA TGCAGCGTTAGTCCCCCCCCAGGTGGGTTTAGCTCCTACGAGCAGTACTTC. The V gene is TRBV29-1, the J gene TRBJ2-7, with D hard to call. Trimming took off 5 bases at V and 0 bases at J, with 23 bases between the two ends. Germline V gene sequence: CDR1 SQVTM, CDR2 ANQGSEA. CDR3 length: 17 amino acids.

The chain carries TRBV6-1 and TRBJ2-1; 11 bases line up with TRBD1. This CDR3 has 16 amino acids. V was pared by 4 bases and J by 3 bases, with 5 bases of the junction left unmatched. From germline, CDR1 is MNHNS and CDR2 SASEGT. The CDR3 coding sequence is TGTGCCAGCAGTGTTCACGGGACAGGGGGCTACAATGAGCAGTTCTTC. As protein: CASSVHGTGGYNEQFF.

The chain recombines TRBV30 with TRBJ1-1; D might be TRBD1 (6 bases). Trimming shortened V by 4 bases and J by 4 bases, and 22 bases separated the two germline ends. From germline, CDR1 is GTSNPN and CDR2 SVGIG (reference sequence). The CDR3 totals 16 residues. In DNA, the CDR3 is TGTGCCTGGATTCGAAATTCGCAGGGGCTGAGCACTGAAGCTTTCTTT. Translating it yields CAWIRNSQGLSTEAFF.

With regard to this clone: The sample holds other DNA sequences that translate to the same CDR3. The gene calls are TRBV7-2 and TRBJ1-1; D perhaps matches TRBD1 (6 bases). V shed 3 bases and J shed 1 base, with 6 bases lying between them. The germline V gene has CDR1 SGHTA and CDR2 FQGNSA. The CDR3 is 13 amino acids. In DNA form, the CDR3 reads TGTGCCAGCAGCTTGGGACAGAACACTGAAGCTTTCTTT. Translation: CASSLGQNTEAFF.

The chain uses TRBV27 and TRBJ2-3; the match to TRBD2 covers 7 bases. The germline gives CDR1 MNHEY, CDR2 SMNVEV (reference sequence). The CDR3 is 15 residues long. Trimming took 5 bases from V and 4 from J; bases not matched to a gene: 9. For the CDR3, the DNA is TGTGCCAGCAGTCCGGGAGGTAGTTGGGCAGATACGCAGTATTTT. The encoded protein is CASSPGGSWADTQYF.

This clone was picked up one time. V and J are TRBV28 and TRBJ2-3; D remains ambiguous. CDR1 MDHEN and CDR2 SYDVKM come from the germline V gene. V dropped 6 bases and J dropped 0 bases, with 7 bases sitting between them. This CDR3 contains 13 residues. This CDR3 is CASRADSTDTQYF. DNA of the CDR3: TGTGCCAGCAGGGCGGATAGCACAGATACGCAGTATTTT.

The chain links TRBV28 to TRBJ2-3, with 11 bases fitting TRBD2. V lost 1 base to trimming and J lost 5 bases; unmatched junction nucleotides: 8. The germline V gene encodes CDR1 MDHEN and CDR2 SYDVKM. The CDR3 sequence is 17 residues long. The CDR3 loop is CASSLFGTSGSGDTQYF. The CDR3 DNA sequence: TGTGCCAGCAGTTTATTTGGAACTAGCGGGAGCGGAGATACGCAGTATTTT. The full variable domain, with the rest looked up from reference TRBV28 and TRBJ2-3, is DVKVTQSSRYLVKRTGEKVFLECVQDMDHENMFWYRQDPGLGLRLIYFSYDVKMKEKGDIPEGYSVSREKKERFSLILESASTNQTSMYLCASSLFGTSGSGDTQYFGPGTRLTVL.

This rearrangement joins TRBV5-3 to TRBJ2-3; 7 bases align to TRBD2. TRBV5-3 is an open reading frame whose function is uncertain. V lost 1 base, J lost 1 base, and 12 bases stayed unmatched. The CDR3 consists of 18 residues. The CDR3 bases are TGTGCCAGAAGCTTGATGAACGGGGGGTGGGGGTGCACAGATACGCAGTATTTT. Translated: CARSLMNGGWGCTDTQYF.

The gene calls are TRBV27 and TRBJ1-2, with 7 bases aligning to TRBD1. This CDR3 has 13 amino acids. V gave up 4 bases and J gave up 8 bases; unmatched junction bases: 7. Per germline, CDR1 MNHEY and CDR2 SMNVEV (reference sequence). CDR3 bases: TGTGCCAGCAGTTCCGGGACAGCATCCGGCTACACCTTC. This translates into CASSSGTASGYTF.

Worth noting for this clone: One junction end does not reproduce the germline sequence, and a read error may be involved. The rearrangement joins TRBV5-4 to TRBJ2-6, with a possible D match to TRBD2 (5 bases). Germline CDR1 SGHNT, CDR2 YYREEE (reference sequence). The CDR3 contains 14 residues. In DNA form, the CDR3 reads TGTGCCAGCAGCCCCCAGGAGCGGACCAACGGCCTGACTTTC. Its translation is CASSPQERTNGLTF.

The J gene is TRBJ2-7, the V gene TRBV2; no clear D. Germline V CDR1 and CDR2: SNHLY, FYNNEI. The CDR3 consists of 13 residues. Between the trimmed V and J ends, which lost 10 bases and 5 bases, there was a span of 18 bases. The CDR3 DNA reads TGTGCCAAAGCAAGAGTCCCAGGAAACGAGCAGTACTTC. Translated: CAKARVPGNEQYF.

As for this clone: This likely comes from a read error, as the CDR3 has no conserved phenylalanine or tryptophan at its end. V usage is TRBV13 and J usage is TRBJ1-2; 10 nucleotides agree with TRBD1. Germline V gene lookup returns CDR1 PRHDT and CDR2 FYEKMQ (reference sequence). Trimming removed 5 bases from V and 6 bases from J; junction bases left unmatched: 15. This CDR3 has 17 amino acids. CDR3 sequence reads: CASSPDRGRQASDGYTL. The CDR3 coding sequence is TGTGCCAGCAGCCCAGACAGGGGGCGGCAGGCTTCTGATGGCTACACCCTC.

This clone has only one observation. CDR3: CASSERQTGGNEKLFF. CDR3 in DNA: TGTGCCAGCTCGGAGCGCCAAACAGGGGGGAATGAAAAACTGTTTTTT. The chain links TRBV18 to TRBJ1-4, with 8 bases lining up with TRBD1. J gave up 5 bases and V 6 bases, and 11 bases lay outside the gene matches. Germline assignment: CDR1 KGHSH and CDR2 LQKENI. This CDR3 region has 16 residues. The whole variable domain, remainder taken from reference TRBV18 and TRBJ1-4, is NAGVMQNPRHLVRRRGQEARLRCSPMKGHSHVYWYRQLPEEGLKFMVYLQKENIIDESGMPKERFSAEFPKEGPSILRIQQVVRGDSAAYFCASSERQTGGNEKLFFGSGTQLSVL.

V gene TRBV15 combines with J gene TRBJ1-1; tentative D call: TRBD1 (5 bases). Germline V gives CDR1 LNHNV, CDR2 YYDKDF (reference sequence). V was pared by 0 bases and J by 4 bases, with 9 bases between. This CDR3 comprises 14 residues. CDR3 nucleotides: TGTGCCACCAGCAGAGATCGCGGGGGCACTGAAGCTTTCTTT. Encoded protein: CATSRDRGGTEAFF. Full variable domain (missing parts from reference TRBV15 and TRBJ1-1): DAMVIQNPRYQVTQFGKPVTLSCSQTLNHNVMYWYQQKSSQAPKLLFHYYDKDFNNEADTPDNFQSRRPNTSFCFLDIRSPGLGDTAMYLCATSRDRGGTEAFFGQGTRLTVV.

The chain recombines TRBV19 with TRBJ2-6; D unresolved. Germline CDR1 reads LNHDA; CDR2 reads SQIVND (reference sequence). The V gene lost 3 bases and the J gene lost 0 bases, with 6 bases spanning the gap. The CDR3 spans 15 residues. This CDR3 reads CASSITSSGANVLTF. The CDR3 nucleotides read TGTGCCAGTAGTATTACCAGCTCTGGGGCCAACGTCCTGACTTTC.

This chain connects TRBV19 to TRBJ1-5; a weak D match, TRBD1 (5 bases). Germline V gives CDR1 LNHDA, CDR2 SQIVND (reference sequence). V shed 7 bases and J shed 4 bases, with 17 bases lying between them. This CDR3 has 15 amino acids. CDR3 coding DNA: TGTGCCAGTACCCAAGGACATACCGGTAATCAGCCCCAGCATTTT. Translated: CASTQGHTGNQPQHF.

This clone was observed a single time. The gene calls are TRBV1 and TRBJ2-2; the listed D gene, TRBD2, was not tested against the DNA. TRBV1 is a documented pseudogene. This CDR3 is 19 amino acids long. The CDR3 reads CTSSQLTSGSRKITGELFF. The CDR3 DNA sequence: TGCACCAGCAGCCAGCTGACTAGCGGGAGTCGTAAGATCACCGGGGAGCTGTTTTTT.

The V and J genes are TRBV23-1 and TRBJ2-7; TRBD1 matches at 7 bases. TRBV23-1 qualifies as an ORF whose function is uncertain. CDR3 size: 13 residues. The trim removed 8 bases at V and 5 bases at J, leaving 9 bases unmatched. CDR3 loop: CASREIQGNEQYF. The CDR3 bases are TGCGCCAGCCGCGAGATACAGGGGAACGAGCAGTACTTC.

V is TRBV2 and J is TRBJ1-6, with D possibly TRBD1 on 6 matching bases. Per germline, CDR1 SNHLY and CDR2 FYNNEI. V lost 6 bases to trimming and J lost 0 bases, with 12 bases between them. The CDR3 length is 16 residues. This CDR3 reads CASRHRESSYNSPLHF. CDR3 in DNA: TGTGCCAGCAGGCACAGGGAGAGCTCCTATAATTCACCCCTCCACTTT.

The chain is built from TRBV30 and TRBJ2-5; D perhaps matches TRBD2 (5 bases). This CDR3 is 12 amino acids long. CDR1 is GTSNPN, CDR2 SVGIG, per germline (reference sequence). Trimming left V 6 bases short and J 5 bases short, with 13 bases between. The chain's CDR3 is CACQSGGETQYF. As DNA, the CDR3 is TGTGCCTGCCAGTCCGGCGGGGAGACCCAGTACTTC. Complete variable domain (other parts from reference TRBV30 and TRBJ2-5): SQTIHQWPATLVQPVGSPLSLECTVEGTSNPNLYWYRQAAGRGLQLLFYSVGIGQISSEVPQNLSASRPQDRQFILSSKKLLLSDSGFYLCACQSGGETQYFGPGTRLLVL.